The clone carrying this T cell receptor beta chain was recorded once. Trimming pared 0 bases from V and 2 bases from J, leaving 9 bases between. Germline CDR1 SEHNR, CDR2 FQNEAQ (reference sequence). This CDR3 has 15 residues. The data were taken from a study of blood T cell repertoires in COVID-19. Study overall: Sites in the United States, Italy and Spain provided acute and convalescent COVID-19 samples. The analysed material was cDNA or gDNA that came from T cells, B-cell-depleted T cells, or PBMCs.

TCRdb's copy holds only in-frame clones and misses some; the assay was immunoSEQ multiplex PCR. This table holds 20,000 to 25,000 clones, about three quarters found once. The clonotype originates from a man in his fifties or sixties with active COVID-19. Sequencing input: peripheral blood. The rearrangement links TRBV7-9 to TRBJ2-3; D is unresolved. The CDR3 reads CASSLAAGNTDTQYF. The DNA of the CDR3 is TGTGCCAGCAGCTTAGCGGCAGGTAACACAGATACGCAGTATTTT.